Each of the 26 T cell receptor beta chains below was sequenced from the same sample in a study of response to subunit inactivated influenza vaccine (dated by TCRdb to 2016 to 2019). Libraries were constructed by RT-PCR. Sequenced using an Illumina HiSeq 2500. TCRdb trimmed public reads at Q25 via fastp, called clones via MiXCR and kept in-frame beta chains. Each entry is one CDR3 protein sequence, shown with its most common DNA and genes. This sample has approximately 530,000 distinct CDR3 sequences in its table, and around 13% of those were observed once. The top ten clones comprise about 12% of the sample. In the paper's terms, the time point label means: around 47 days after influenza vaccine administration. The sequencing used PBMCs from blood, collected 35 to 45 days after vaccination. The receptors originated from a man in his fifties who received an inactivated influenza vaccine. Donor details come from another sample of the same person, matched by shared clones.

This sequence joins TRBV11-2 and TRBJ2-1, with 10 bases matching TRBD2. There are 16 residues in the CDR3. Germline CDR1 reads SGHAT; CDR2 reads FQNNGV. The trim removed 1 base at V and 10 bases at J, leaving 10 bases unmatched. CDR3 sequence: CASSLGPAGGPREQFF. The CDR3 nucleotides are TGTGCCAGCAGCTTAGGCCCAGCGGGAGGGCCTCGGGAGCAGTTCTTC.

This clonotype turned up a few times. This CDR3 is CASSQSTLGSAFSYEQYF. CDR3 coding DNA: TGTGCCAGCAGCCAATCCACGCTGGGTAGCGCCTTCTCCTACGAGCAGTACTTC. The chain is built from TRBV4-2 and TRBJ2-7; D perhaps matches TRBD2 (5 bases). With 2 bases removed from V and 0 bases from J, the gap between germline ends came to 20 bases. CDR1 is LGHNA, CDR2 YNFKEQ, per germline. The CDR3 is 18 amino acids.

This clonotype was recorded many times. This chain links TRBV5-1 with TRBJ1-5; D is unresolved. From germline, CDR1 is SGHRS and CDR2 YFSETQ. Trimming removed 0 bases from V and 3 bases from J, with 13 bases in between. This CDR3 region has 16 residues. This CDR3 reads CASSLDGPTNNQPQHF. CDR3 bases: TGCGCCAGCAGCTTGGACGGACCCACGAACAATCAGCCCCAGCATTTT.

The CDR3, as DNA: TGCAGTGCTAGTGGGGGGACAGGGGCCTACGAGCAGTACTTC. Amino acids: CSASGGTGAYEQYF. This chain links TRBV20-1 with TRBJ2-7; 10 bases agree with TRBD1. This CDR3 contains 14 residues. In germline, CDR1 is DFQATT, CDR2 SNEGSKA (reference sequence). Trimming took 3 bases from V and 2 from J; bases not matched to a gene: 4.

In this sample, this clonotype turned up many times. CDR3 nucleotide sequence: TGTGCCAGCAGTTCCCGACAGGGTGACTCCTACGAGCAGTACTTC. Amino acid sequence: CASSSRQGDSYEQYF. V and J are TRBV12-3 or TRBV12-4 and TRBJ2-7; 7 bases match TRBD1. This CDR3 region has 15 residues. V was clipped by 4 bases and J by 0 bases; unmatched bases: 6.

This clonotype was counted many times. V usage is TRBV12-3 or TRBV12-4 and J usage is TRBJ2-1; a weak D match, TRBD1 (6 bases). V was clipped by 2 bases and J by 7 bases, with 15 bases between them. The CDR3 length is 15 residues. As DNA, the CDR3 is TGTGCCAGCAGTTTACAGGGGCTGGGTAGGAATGAGCAGTTCTTC. Translating gives CASSLQGLGRNEQFF.

This clonotype was counted only a few times. The V and J genes are TRBV5-6 and TRBJ2-3; D possibly corresponds to TRBD1 (6 bases). The ends were cut back, 4 bases at V and 0 bases at J, with 15 bases in the middle. Germline CDR1 and CDR2: SGHDT and YYEEEE. The CDR3 is 16 amino acids. The CDR3 loop is CASSRTGQRSTDTQYF. The CDR3 DNA reads as TGTGCCAGCAGCCGAACGGGACAAAGAAGCACAGATACGCAGTATTTT.

This clonotype was counted a few times. The V and J genes are TRBV15 and TRBJ2-5; D possibly matches TRBD1 or TRBD2 (5 bases each). V lost 3 bases and J 5 bases, leaving 13 bases between the germline ends. Germline V CDR1 and CDR2: LNHNV, YYDKDF (reference sequence). CDR3 length: 14 amino acids. This chain's CDR3 is CATSRGVEEETQYF. CDR3 sequence (DNA): TGTGCCACCAGCAGGGGGGTGGAGGAGGAGACCCAGTACTTC.

As for this clonotype: This could be a read error, since a much larger clone is one nucleotide away. This chain joins TRBV20-1 and TRBJ2-3, with 8 positions matching TRBD1. CDR3 length: 15 residues. Per germline, CDR1 DFQATT and CDR2 SNEGSKA (reference sequence). CDR3 in amino acids: CSARDAGQGTDTQNF. DNA of the CDR3: TGCAGTGCTAGAGATGCTGGACAGGGCACAGATACGCAGAATTTT.

In this sample, this clonotype turned up a few times. The J gene is TRBJ1-5, the V gene TRBV6-2 or TRBV6-3, with D possibly being TRBD1 (5 bases). This CDR3 is built from 13 residues. The germline V and J ends were trimmed by 6 bases and 1 base, with 7 bases remaining between them. Germline lookup yields CDR1 MNHEY and CDR2 SVGEGT. The DNA for the CDR3 is TGTGCCAGCAGGGGACTAAGCAATCAGCCCCAGCATTTT. This sequence encodes CASRGLSNQPQHF.

This clonotype was picked up many times. This rearrangement joins TRBV20-1 to TRBJ2-3, with TRBD2 matching 9 bases. The V gene's germline CDR1 is DFQATT and CDR2 SNEGSKA (reference sequence). This CDR3 is 14 amino acids long. V was pared by 3 bases and J by 4 bases, with 5 bases of the junction left unmatched. CDR3 sequence (DNA): TGCAGTGCTAGCGGTCTAGCGGGATCAGATACGCAGTATTTT. Amino acid sequence: CSASGLAGSDTQYF.

This clonotype was observed a few times. The chain couples TRBV20-1 to TRBJ2-4, with D perhaps given as TRBD1 or TRBD2 (5 bases each). The V gene lost 6 bases and the J gene lost 1 base, with 13 bases spanning the gap. The CDR3 is made up of 14 amino acids. CDR1 and CDR2 (germline): DFQATT, SNEGSKA (reference sequence). The CDR3 DNA is TGCAGTGCCGGGACGGTTGGGGCCAAAAACATTCAGTACTTC. Amino acid sequence: CSAGTVGAKNIQYF.

This clonotype was observed a few times. This sequence joins TRBV6-1 and TRBJ1-6, with a possible D match to TRBD1 (5 bases). V was shortened by 3 bases and J by 5 bases, with 14 bases between the two germline ends. Germline CDR1 is MNHNS and CDR2 is SASEGT. The CDR3 has 16 amino acids. In DNA form, the CDR3 reads TGTGCCAGCAGTGACTACCTCAGGGTGGATAATTCACCCCTCCACTTT. As protein: CASSDYLRVDNSPLHF.

This clonotype occurred a few times. The chain couples TRBV7-2 to TRBJ2-7, with no clear D. From germline, CDR1 is SGHTA and CDR2 FQGNSA. The CDR3 runs 13 residues. With 6 bases removed from V and 6 bases from J, the gap between germline ends came to 15 bases. In DNA form, the CDR3 reads TGTGCCAGCAGTTCTCGGACCTGGGGCGAGCAGTACTTC. This translates into CASSSRTWGEQYF.

This chain uses TRBV24-1 with TRBJ2-1, with 11 bases fitting TRBD2. V dropped 3 bases and J dropped 4; count of bases not matched to a gene: 4. The CDR3 length is 16 residues. CDR1 and CDR2 (germline): KGHDR, SFDVKD. The DNA of the CDR3 is TGTGCCACCAGTGATGGAACTAGCGGGGGATACAATGAGCAGTTCTTC. Its protein is CATSDGTSGGYNEQFF.

J is TRBJ2-5 and V is TRBV5-4, with TRBD1 as a possible D gene (6 bases). CDR3 length: 14 amino acids. Trimming took 7 bases from V and 2 from J, leaving 15 bases between them. Germline V CDR1 and CDR2: SGHNT, YYREEE (reference sequence). The CDR3 loop is CASSKQGRQETQYF. The CDR3 DNA reads as TGTGCCAGCTCCAAACAGGGCCGACAAGAGACCCAGTACTTC.

This clonotype showed up just a few times. The J gene is TRBJ2-1, the V gene TRBV29-1; D gene ambiguous. Per germline, CDR1 SQVTM and CDR2 ANQGSEA. With 2 bases removed from V and 0 bases from J, the gap between germline ends came to 14 bases. This CDR3 is built from 16 residues. CDR3 nucleotides: TGCAGCGTTGAAAGTGTCTCGTTCAGCTCCTACAATGAGCAGTTCTTC. As protein: CSVESVSFSSYNEQFF.

The gene calls are TRBV2 and TRBJ2-1, with TRBD2 matching over 9 bases. Germline values: CDR1 SNHLY, CDR2 FYNNEI. The junction had 10 bases not matched to a gene; V was cut back by 3 bases and J by 7 bases. The CDR3 contains 16 residues. This CDR3 reads CASSDPAVAGANEQFF. The CDR3 DNA follows: TGTGCCAGCAGTGACCCCGCGGTAGCGGGAGCGAATGAGCAGTTCTTC.

V is TRBV14 and J is TRBJ2-1; 8 bases fit TRBD2. The CDR3 contains 16 residues. The germline V gene encodes CDR1 SGHDN and CDR2 FVKESK. Trimming at V came to 4 bases and at J to 4 bases, leaving 9 bases not matched to a gene. In nucleotides, the CDR3 is TGTGCCAGCAGCCTCGGAGCGGGAGTGTATTACAATGAGCAGTTCTTC. Protein sequence: CASSLGAGVYYNEQFF.

This clonotype occurred a few times. The chain employs TRBV7-9 and TRBJ2-1; D ambiguous. Looked up from germline, CDR1 is SEHNR and CDR2 is FQNEAQ (reference sequence). V shed 2 bases and J shed 2 bases, with 16 bases lying between them. The CDR3 has 17 residues. The DNA for the CDR3 is TGTGCCAGCAGCTTACCCCCCCGCCTTGGTCCCTACAATGAGCAGTTCTTC. It is translated as CASSLPPRLGPYNEQFF. The full variable domain, in which reference TRBV7-9 and TRBJ2-1 provide the parts outside the CDR3, is DTGVSQNPRHKITKRGQNVTFRCDPISEHNRLYWYRQTLGQGPEFLTYFQNEAQLEKSRLLSDRFSAERPKGSFSTLEIQRTEQGDSAMYLCASSLPPRLGPYNEQFFGPGTRLTVL.

The V gene is TRBV20-1, the J gene TRBJ2-7, with TRBD2 matching 9 bases. V lost 5 bases and J lost 0; bases outside the gene matches: 5. CDR3 length equals 14 residues. Germline assignment: CDR1 DFQATT and CDR2 SNEGSKA (reference sequence). Here the CDR3 reads CSAPTSGLSYEQYF. The CDR3 DNA follows: TGCAGTGCTCCCACTAGCGGGCTCTCCTACGAGCAGTACTTC.

The chain uses TRBV5-1 and TRBJ2-3; 10 bases fit TRBD1. The CDR3 length is 15 residues. Per the germline V gene, CDR1 is SGHRS and CDR2 is YFSETQ. V shed 4 bases, J shed 4 bases, and the junction held 6 bases outside the gene matches. Here the CDR3 reads CASSPWTGGADTQYF. CDR3 nucleotides: TGCGCCAGCAGCCCCTGGACAGGGGGAGCAGATACGCAGTATTTT.

The sample holds a few counts of this clonotype. V usage is TRBV28 and J usage is TRBJ2-1; 15 positions match TRBD2. Germline values: CDR1 MDHEN, CDR2 SYDVKM. The CDR3 has 15 residues. V lost 5 bases to trimming and J lost 9 bases; unmatched junction nucleotides: 5. Here the CDR3 reads CASSLAGLAGGEQFF. CDR3 DNA sequence: TGTGCCAGCAGTCTAGCGGGACTAGCGGGAGGTGAGCAGTTCTTC.

The rearrangement uses TRBV29-1 and TRBJ1-3, with D uncertain. This CDR3 spans 12 amino acids. V was cut by 5 bases and J by 2 bases, with 7 bases left in between. Germline lookup yields CDR1 SQVTM and CDR2 ANQGSEA. CDR3 coding DNA: TGCAGCGTTCAGAAGGCTGGAAACACCATATATTTT. This gives the protein CSVQKAGNTIYF.

The V call is TRBV12-3 or TRBV12-4, the J call TRBJ2-7; the match to TRBD2 covers 9 bases. The CDR3 sequence is 14 residues long. V trimming: 2 bases; J trimming: 6 bases; junction bases outside the gene matches: 5. The CDR3 DNA reads as TGTGCCAGCAGTTTAAGGCTAGCGGGAAGCGAGCAGTACTTC. Amino acid sequence: CASSLRLAGSEQYF.

V is TRBV10-2 and J is TRBJ1-1; D not certain. V was trimmed by 3 bases and J by 8 bases, leaving 13 bases between them. Germline CDR1 and CDR2: WSHSY and SAAADI. The CDR3 contains 13 residues. The CDR3 loop reads CASSDQGTVEAFF. As DNA, the CDR3 is TGCGCCAGCAGTGATCAAGGTACAGTAGAAGCTTTCTTT.